This T cell receptor (beta chain) was found in a study of OX40 agonist ivuxolimab in advanced cancers. Background on the study: Cancers in dose escalation were hepatocellular, melanoma, renal cell and head and neck. Three patients responded partially, comprising one with hepatocellular carcinoma and two with cutaneous melanoma. The study's findings and limits: Some patients who did not respond also had low normalized T-cell clonal expansion.

Clones were sequenced by immunoSEQ multiplex PCR, and TCRdb holds only the in-frame ones, with some missing. Altogether some 95,000 clones are present, roughly 88% being singletons, with the ten largest covering 3% to 4%. The germline V gene has CDR1 SGHRS and CDR2 YFSETQ. CDR3 size: 16 residues. The junction had 6 bases not matched to a gene; V was cut back by 0 bases and J by 3 bases. Points on this clone: Its antigen remains unidentified.

The timepoints at which blood was sampled were baseline, cycle 4 day 1, and cycle 7 day 1. The TCR sequence derives from an adult with an advanced solid tumor such as melanoma, head and neck, liver or kidney cancer. The V and J genes are TRBV5-1 and TRBJ2-1, with 7 bases lining up with TRBD1. Sequences were derived from CD4+ or CD8+ T cells sorted from blood, sampled in a trial of the OX40 agonist ivuxolimab. CDR3 coding DNA: TGCGCCAGCAGCTTGGTAGGGGGCTATGGCTACAATGAGCAGTTCTTC. Amino acids: CASSLVGGYGYNEQFF. The whole variable domain, remainder taken from reference TRBV5-1 and TRBJ2-1, is KAGVTQTPRYLIKTRGQQVTLSCSPISGHRSVSWYQQTPGQGLQFLFEYFSETQRNKGNFPGRFSGRQFSNSRSEMNVSTLELGDSALYLCASSLVGGYGYNEQFFGPGTRLTVL.